One T cell receptor beta chain is described in this entry. Antigen specificity is unknown. This sample is drawn from a study of CD8+CD57+ T cells in acquired aplastic anemia. Looking at the study overall: Sorted CD4+ and CD8+ cells gave an average of about 3 ug of DNA. Points from the study as a whole: Between patients and controls, CD8+ Simpson's diversity did not vary significantly.

All patients picked for sequencing had shown, by flow cytometry, an expansion of CD8+CD57+ cells. Each patient carried a diagnosis of severe acquired aplastic anemia. The CDR3 loop spans 14 amino acids. J lost 10 bases, V lost 1 base, and 6 bases had no gene match. Germline lookup yields CDR1 SGHVS and CDR2 FQNEAQ. Profiling of TCR beta VDJ combinations and CDR3 sequences used genomic DNA as template. Each CDR3 protein is one row after TCRdb ran MiXCR on the reads. This table has approximately 300,000 distinct CDR3 sequences, about three fifths appearing once. The sequencing sample was made of sorted CD4+, CD8+, or CD8+CD57+ T cells (not recorded which) from PBMCs. The origin of this receptor is a human donor with aplastic anemia. V is TRBV7-8 and J is TRBJ2-1; 8 bases match TRBD2. CDR3 coding DNA: TGTGCCAGCAGCTTAGGGACCATAGCGGGGGAGCAGTTCTTC. Translated, it gives CASSLGTIAGEQFF. Together with reference TRBV7-8 and TRBJ2-1, the CDR3 gives the full variable domain: GAGVSQSPRYKVAKRGQDVALRCDPISGHVSLFWYQQALGQGPEFLTYFQNEAQLDKSGLPSDRFFAERPEGSVSTLKIQRTQQEDSAVYLCASSLGTIAGEQFFGPGTRLTVL.